This TCR beta chain was obtained from a study of blood T cells in healthy people across ages. Study observations and caveats: Older individuals had lower TCR beta diversity per million T cells (the decline was roughly linear).

The germline V gene has CDR1 MDHEN and CDR2 SYDVKM. Trimming cost V 6 bases and J 7 bases; bases outside gene matches: 7. The CDR3 is 15 amino acids. Then a second PCR, running about 6 to 12 cycles, was carried out with a sample-barcoded 5' primer and a J-beta primer mix. TCRdb redid the calling of the 5' RACE reads with MiXCR, one entry per CDR3 protein. The sample consists of about 640,000 distinct CDR3 sequences, about 43% of them appearing once. A few counts support this clonotype. What it recognizes is unknown. This receptor was obtained from an elderly man in good health. The V call is TRBV28, the J call TRBJ2-2; 11 nucleotides match TRBD1. The sample taken for sequencing was blood. For the CDR3, the DNA is TGTGCCAGCAGAGGACAGGGGGCTCGGTTCGGGGAGCTGTTTTTT. Translating gives CASRGQGARFGELFF.